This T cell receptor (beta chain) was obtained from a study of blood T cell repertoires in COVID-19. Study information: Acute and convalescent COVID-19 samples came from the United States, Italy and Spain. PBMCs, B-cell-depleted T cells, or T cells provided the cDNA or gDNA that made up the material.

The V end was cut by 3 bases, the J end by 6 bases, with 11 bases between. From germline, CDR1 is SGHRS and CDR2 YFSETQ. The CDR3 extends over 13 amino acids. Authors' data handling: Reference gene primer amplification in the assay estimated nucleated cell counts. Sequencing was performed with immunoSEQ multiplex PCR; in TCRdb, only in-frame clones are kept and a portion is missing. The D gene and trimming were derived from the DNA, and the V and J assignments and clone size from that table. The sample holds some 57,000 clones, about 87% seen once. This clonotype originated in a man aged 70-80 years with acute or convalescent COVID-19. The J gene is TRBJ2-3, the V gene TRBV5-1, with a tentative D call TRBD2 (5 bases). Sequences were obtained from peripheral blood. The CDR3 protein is CASSSPQRDTQYF. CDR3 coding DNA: TGCGCCAGCAGCTCCCCACAGCGGGATACGCAGTATTTT.